This T cell receptor beta chain came from a study of blood T cells in healthy people across ages. V was clipped by 1 base and J by 8 bases, with 12 bases between them. The CDR3 spans 14 residues. The germline V gene has CDR1 SEHNR and CDR2 FQNEAQ (reference sequence). Whole-study results and caveats: Measured against age, TCR beta diversity per million T cells decreased in a roughly linear manner.

Remarks on this clonotype: Its antigen is unidentified.

Using a J-beta primer mix together with a sample-barcoded 5' primer, a second PCR was run for about 7 to 12 cycles. Each cDNA was tagged by a template-switch adaptor containing 12 random nucleotides. TCRdb re-analysed the 5' RACE reads in MiXCR, keeping a single row per CDR3 protein. The data hold about 1.4 million distinct CDR3 sequences, with 59% observed a single time. The chain recombines TRBV7-9 with TRBJ2-1; D remains unclear. This sequence was found in a man aged 18 to 29 in good health. Sequenced: blood. The CDR3 DNA follows: TGTGCCAGCAGCTTAGGTCACGTGGGCCATGAGCAGTTCTTC. Translation: CASSLGHVGHEQFF.